Shown below are 26 T cell receptor beta chains from a single sample sequenced in a study of cytomegalovirus exposure and HLA in healthy donors. 60 Vbeta and 13 Jbeta primers were used in PCR. Using immunoSEQ multiplex PCR, the repertoire was profiled, and TCRdb retains in-frame clones only, with some absent. The sample carries over 200,000 clones, about 80% recorded once. Sequencing was performed on PBMCs. The receptors derive from a woman in her thirties or forties in good health and CMV-seronegative.

The J gene is TRBJ2-7, the V gene TRBV28, with TRBD2 matching 10 bases. Looked up from germline, CDR1 is MDHEN and CDR2 is SYDVKM. This CDR3 comprises 17 residues. The ends lost 2 bases at V and 0 bases at J; junction bases unmatched: 7. CDR3 sequence: CASSLGPRTSGSYEQYF. The CDR3 DNA follows: TGTGCCAGCAGTTTAGGACCCCGGACTAGCGGCTCCTACGAGCAGTACTTC.

In this sample, this clone turned up once. V and J are TRBV27 and TRBJ2-3; 10 positions match TRBD2. The germline gives CDR1 MNHEY, CDR2 SMNVEV (reference sequence). The CDR3 has 16 amino acids. V gave up 1 base and J gave up 5 bases; unmatched junction bases: 6. CDR3 DNA: TGTGCCAGCAGTTTATTACCTAGCGGGGGAGGAGATACGCAGTATTTT. Translated: CASSLLPSGGGDTQYF.

This clone has only a few counts. The chain carries TRBV4-3 and TRBJ2-7; 8 nucleotides agree with TRBD2. There are 15 residues in the CDR3. The trim removed 4 bases at V and 3 bases at J, leaving 8 bases unmatched. Germline values: CDR1 LGHNA, CDR2 YSLEER. As DNA, the CDR3 is TGCGCCAGCAGCCGAGCGGGGGAAGGAAGCTACGAGCAGTACTTC. Residues: CASSRAGEGSYEQYF.

The chain joins TRBV5-4 to TRBJ2-1; D perhaps matches TRBD1 (7 bases). The CDR3 covers 16 residues. V was clipped by 1 base and J by 5 bases, with 16 bases between them. Germline V gene lookup returns CDR1 SGHNT and CDR2 YYREEE (reference sequence). In DNA form, the CDR3 reads TGTGCCAGCAGCTTGTGGAGGGCAGGGGGGCACAATGAGCAGTTCTTC. Its protein product is CASSLWRAGGHNEQFF.

CDR3 bases: TGTGCCAGCAGCTTAGCGGGACAGGATGAAAAACTGTTTTTT. Translating gives CASSLAGQDEKLFF. This chain links TRBV7-9 with TRBJ1-4, with 8 nucleotides matching TRBD1. V was pared by 0 bases and J by 6 bases, with 0 bases of the junction left unmatched. CDR1 and CDR2 from the germline V gene are SEHNR and FQNEAQ (reference sequence). This CDR3 is 14 amino acids long.

This clone was counted between two and nine times. This chain links TRBV5-8 with TRBJ1-4; tentative D call: TRBD1 (5 bases). CDR1 is SGHTS, CDR2 YDEGEE, per germline. The CDR3 runs 15 residues. V was cut by 1 base and J by 9 bases, with 16 bases left in between. The CDR3 loop is CASSLSRLGAQKLFF. The CDR3 nucleotides are TGTGCCAGCAGCTTGTCCAGGCTAGGGGCTCAAAAACTGTTTTTT.

This clone was found once. This chain uses TRBV5-1 with TRBJ2-3; D perhaps matches TRBD1 (5 bases). Germline V CDR1 and CDR2: SGHRS, YFSETQ. The V and J ends lost 1 base and 0 bases respectively, with 12 bases between them. This CDR3 is built from 16 residues. The CDR3: CASSLLGGASTDTQYF. The CDR3 DNA is TGCGCCAGCAGCTTGTTGGGTGGGGCTAGCACAGATACGCAGTATTTT.

Of note for this clone: Other DNA sequences in the sample encode the same CDR3. The DNA for the CDR3 is TGTGCCAGTAGTATTCAGAACACTGAAGCTTTCTTT. Translation: CASSIQNTEAFF. The genes are TRBV19 and TRBJ1-1; D unresolved. V lost 3 bases and J lost 1, with 3 bases in between. The CDR3 has 12 residues. Germline loops: CDR1 LNHDA, CDR2 SQIVND (reference sequence).

The V and J genes are TRBV5-1 and TRBJ2-2; maybe TRBD2 (7 bases). The length of the CDR3 is 17 residues. Per germline, CDR1 SGHRS and CDR2 YFSETQ. V lost 0 bases, J lost 4 bases, and 16 bases lay in between. CDR3 sequence (DNA): TGCGCCAGCAGCTTGGCCTCGGGGGGCCGATCCACCGGGGAGCTGTTTTTT. Its protein is CASSLASGGRSTGELFF.

V usage is TRBV27 and J usage is TRBJ2-3, with 8 positions matching TRBD1. V was clipped by 3 bases and J by 3 bases; unmatched bases: 5. CDR1 is MNHEY and CDR2 is SMNVEV in the germline V gene (reference sequence). This CDR3 is 15 amino acids long. The CDR3 DNA sequence: TGTGCCAGCAGTTTTAGGACAGGGCGGACAGATACGCAGTATTTT. Amino acids: CASSFRTGRTDTQYF.

The chain recombines TRBV7-9 with TRBJ2-2; 13 bases match TRBD2. The length of the CDR3 is 15 residues. CDR1 SEHNR and CDR2 FQNEAQ come from the germline V gene (reference sequence). The ends lost 5 bases at V and 5 bases at J; junction bases unmatched: 2. In nucleotides, the CDR3 is TGTGCCAGCAGCCCGGGACTAGCGGGGACCGGGGAGCTGTTTTTT. Translating gives CASSPGLAGTGELFF. Using reference TRBV7-9 and TRBJ2-2 for the parts outside the CDR3, the full variable domain is DTGVSQNPRHKITKRGQNVTFRCDPISEHNRLYWYRQTLGQGPEFLTYFQNEAQLEKSRLLSDRFSAERPKGSFSTLEIQRTEQGDSAMYLCASSPGLAGTGELFFGEGSRLTVL.

The table lists this clone with a count of one. This sequence joins TRBV6-1 and TRBJ2-5; 8 bases are a match to TRBD1. Trimming cost V 7 bases and J 7 bases; bases outside gene matches: 11. The CDR3 loop spans 14 amino acids. CDR1 is MNHNS, CDR2 SASEGT, per germline. In nucleotides, the CDR3 is TGTGCCAGCACAGAAAGTAAACAGGGGGGGACCCAGTACTTC. Residues: CASTESKQGGTQYF.

The V and J genes are TRBV7-3 and TRBJ2-3, with D perhaps matching TRBD1 (5 bases). V was clipped by 4 bases and J by 5 bases, with 10 bases between them. CDR3 size: 13 residues. Germline V gives CDR1 SGHTA, CDR2 FQGTGA. CDR3 region: CASSSLGQDTQYF. In DNA, the CDR3 is TGTGCCAGCAGCTCCTTGGGGCAAGATACGCAGTATTTT.

This clone came up a few times. This chain uses TRBV14 with TRBJ2-7, with no clear D. Germline CDR1 is SGHDN and CDR2 is FVKESK. V shed 4 bases and J shed 3 bases, with 19 bases lying between them. The CDR3 is made up of 16 amino acids. In DNA form, the CDR3 reads TGTGCCAGCAGCCTTAATTGGGCCAGATCGTTCTACGAGCAGTACTTC. Translation gives CASSLNWARSFYEQYF. Using reference TRBV14 and TRBJ2-7 for the parts outside the CDR3, the full variable domain is EAGVTQFPSHSVIEKGQTVTLRCDPISGHDNLYWYRRVMGKEIKFLLHFVKESKQDESGMPNNRFLAERTGGTYSTLKVQPAELEDSGVYFCASSLNWARSFYEQYFGPGTRLTVT.

V and J are TRBV5-1 and TRBJ2-1; possibly TRBD1 for D (6 bases). This CDR3 contains 13 residues. The V and J ends lost 1 base and 9 bases respectively, with 11 bases between them. Germline CDR1 is SGHRS and CDR2 is YFSETQ. The CDR3 nucleotides read TGCGCCAGCAGCTTGACAGGGTACGGTGAGCAGTTCTTC. It translates to CASSLTGYGEQFF.

This clone was recorded a few times. Other DNA sequences in the sample encode the same CDR3. The chain recombines TRBV2 with TRBJ1-6, with TRBD1 identical over 7 bases. V shed 7 bases and J 0 bases; nucleotides not matched to a gene: 6. The CDR3 covers 16 residues. CDR1 is SNHLY, CDR2 FYNNEI, per germline. This CDR3 reads CASMADRTSYNSPLHF. The CDR3 DNA reads as TGTGCCAGCATGGCGGACAGGACCTCCTATAATTCACCCCTCCACTTT.

Points on this clone: The junction shows a germline mismatch at one end, possibly a read error. The rearrangement links TRBV9 to TRBJ1-3; TRBD1 might be the D (5 bases). The CDR3 spans 15 residues. Germline V gives CDR1 SGDLS, CDR2 YYNGEE. CDR3 amino acids: CASSVETVSGSTIYF. CDR3 nucleotides: TGTGCCAGCAGCGTCGAGACAGTCTCTGGAAGCACCATATATTTT.

The chain recombines TRBV6-6 with TRBJ2-1; D is unresolved. V dropped 11 bases and J dropped 7 bases, with 18 bases sitting between them. The CDR3 is made up of 13 amino acids. CDR1 and CDR2 from the germline V gene are MNHNY and SVGAGI (reference sequence). The CDR3 coding sequence is TGTGCCCTTAGTCGAGCCCTAGGAAATGAGCAGTTCTTC. It is translated as CALSRALGNEQFF.

In this sample, this clone turned up once. The CDR3 DNA reads TGTGCCAGCAGCCAGTCCAGGGGGGTGGTGAACACTGAAGCTTTCTTT. It specifies CASSQSRGVVNTEAFF. The chain employs TRBV11-2 and TRBJ1-1; 7 nucleotides align to TRBD1. There are 16 residues in the CDR3. Per the germline V gene, CDR1 is SGHAT and CDR2 is FQNNGV. V lost 5 bases and J lost 0; bases outside the gene matches: 9.

This rearrangement joins TRBV6-5 to TRBJ2-5; maybe TRBD2 (5 bases). The J call may be mistaken, given a closer DNA end match to TRBJ2-7. This CDR3 is built from 16 residues. Germline CDR1 is MNHEY and CDR2 is SVGAGI. The CDR3 reads CASSSASALEEHEQYF. CDR3 DNA sequence: TGTGCCAGCAGTTCCGCGAGCGCCCTGGAGGAACACGAGCAGTACTTC.

V and J are TRBV5-1 and TRBJ2-5, with 7 bases fitting TRBD2. The DNA end is more similar to TRBJ2-7, so the J call may be wrong. There are 17 residues in the CDR3. CDR1 and CDR2 (germline): SGHRS, YFSETQ. The CDR3 here is CASTLRLPGEGPYEQYF. The CDR3 nucleotides are TGCGCCAGCACCCTTAGATTACCGGGGGAGGGCCCCTACGAGCAGTACTTC.

This chain links TRBV11-2 with TRBJ2-6; D is possibly TRBD1 (6 bases). Trimming removed 5 bases from V and 2 bases from J, with 10 bases in between. The CDR3 is made up of 15 amino acids. CDR1 SGHAT and CDR2 FQNNGV come from the germline V gene. CDR3 protein: CASSPRQAGANVLTF. The CDR3 DNA sequence: TGTGCCAGCAGCCCCCGACAGGCTGGGGCCAACGTCCTGACTTTC.

The chain employs TRBV7-9 and TRBJ2-2; 8 bases are a match to TRBD1. Germline assignment: CDR1 SEHNR and CDR2 FQNEAQ (reference sequence). V was clipped by 5 bases and J by 4 bases; unmatched bases: 6. The CDR3 contains 15 residues. The CDR3 protein is CASSRSDRATGELFF. As DNA, the CDR3 is TGTGCCAGCAGCCGTTCGGACAGGGCCACCGGGGAGCTGTTTTTT.

This clone has just a few counts. V is TRBV7-6 and J is TRBJ1-4; D may be TRBD1 (6 bases). The germline gives CDR1 SGHVS, CDR2 FNYEAQ. The CDR3 is made up of 15 amino acids. V dropped 5 bases and J dropped 4 bases, with 14 bases sitting between them. The CDR3 DNA follows: TGTGCCAGCAGCCCAGGACAGCTTGTTAATGAAAAACTGTTTTTT. It is translated as CASSPGQLVNEKLFF.

The chain has TRBV6-5 and TRBJ2-3; tentatively, D is TRBD2 (5 bases). The ends were cut back, 6 bases at V and 6 bases at J, with 16 bases in the middle. The germline CDR1 and CDR2 sequences are MNHEY and SVGAGI. This CDR3 has 14 residues. The CDR3 loop reads CASRQIKGGDTQYF. The CDR3 nucleotides read TGTGCCAGCAGACAAATTAAGGGCGGGGATACGCAGTATTTT.

CDR3 amino acids: CASTFTGGDSPLHF. The CDR3 DNA follows: TGTGCCAGCACCTTCACAGGGGGCGATTCACCCCTCCACTTT. This chain connects TRBV6-5 to TRBJ1-6; 9 bases map to TRBD1. Losses at the gene ends were 7 bases for V and 8 bases for J; bases not matched to a gene: 6. Looked up from germline, CDR1 is MNHEY and CDR2 is SVGAGI. This CDR3 region has 14 residues.